Shown below are 6 T cell receptor beta chains from a single sample sequenced in a study of T cells in Graves' hyperthyroidism and ophthalmopathy. TCR beta CDR3 sequences were amplified from RNA transcripts. First-round RT-PCR of the TCR CDR3 relied on the HTBI primer set. One entry per CDR3 protein, called by TCRdb with MiXCR from the multiplex PCR reads. This repertoire shows roughly 570,000 distinct CDR3 sequences, 15% to 19% found once; its top ten account for approximately 7%. The sequenced material came from blood. Receptors originate from a woman aged 25 to 45 with Graves' hyperthyroidism.

This clonotype showed up many times. The rearrangement joins TRBV7-9 to TRBJ2-1; tentatively, D is TRBD1 (5 bases). V shed 5 bases and J shed 7 bases, with 21 bases lying between them. In germline, CDR1 is SEHNR, CDR2 FQNEAQ (reference sequence). This CDR3 spans 16 amino acids. The DNA for the CDR3 is TGTGCCAGCAGCCCCCGGACACCCGCCGACCGTAATGAGCAGTTCTTC. This translates into CASSPRTPADRNEQFF.

This clonotype has ten or more counts. The chain uses TRBV18 and TRBJ2-5; D remains ambiguous. CDR1 and CDR2 from the germline V gene are KGHSH and LQKENI. The CDR3 loop spans 12 amino acids. V was shortened by 5 bases and J by 5 bases, with 9 bases between the two germline ends. The CDR3 DNA reads TGTGCCAGCTCATCAAGGTGGGAGACCCAGTACTTC. Translation gives CASSSRWETQYF.

In this sample, this clonotype turned up many times. J is TRBJ2-4 and V is TRBV3-1; 10 nucleotides match TRBD2. CDR1 LGHDT and CDR2 YNNKEL come from the germline V gene (reference sequence). V gave up 3 bases and J gave up 1 base; unmatched junction bases: 12. CDR3 length: 19 residues. The DNA of the CDR3 is TGTGCCAGCAGCCAGAGGCTAGCGGGAGATTTGTCTGCCAAAAACATTCAGTACTTC. It specifies CASSQRLAGDLSAKNIQYF.

The rearrangement links TRBV28 to TRBJ2-3, with 9 bases identical to TRBD1. Trimming at V came to 6 bases and at J to 3 bases, leaving 7 bases not matched to a gene. CDR3 length: 15 amino acids. Germline loops: CDR1 MDHEN, CDR2 SYDVKM. The CDR3 DNA is TGTGCCAGCAGACAGGGGGCTGGAAATACAGATACGCAGTATTTT. It yields the protein CASRQGAGNTDTQYF.

A few counts support this clonotype. The chain links TRBV27 to TRBJ1-6; D gene uncertain. Germline assignment: CDR1 MNHEY and CDR2 SMNVEV (reference sequence). The CDR3 covers 14 residues. V was pared by 6 bases and J by 1 base, with 7 bases between. As DNA, the CDR3 is TGTGCCAGCAGGGCGCGGTCCTATAATTCACCCCTCCACTTT. It yields the protein CASRARSYNSPLHF.

This clonotype has ten or more counts. The chain uses TRBV7-9 and TRBJ2-7, with D unclear. The CDR3 has 13 amino acids. The germline V gene has CDR1 SEHNR and CDR2 FQNEAQ (reference sequence). Trimming pared 4 bases from V and 10 bases from J, leaving 17 bases between. CDR3 in DNA: TGTGCCAGCAGCTCCCAACCTACCGGCGAACAGTACTTC. Its translation is CASSSQPTGEQYF.